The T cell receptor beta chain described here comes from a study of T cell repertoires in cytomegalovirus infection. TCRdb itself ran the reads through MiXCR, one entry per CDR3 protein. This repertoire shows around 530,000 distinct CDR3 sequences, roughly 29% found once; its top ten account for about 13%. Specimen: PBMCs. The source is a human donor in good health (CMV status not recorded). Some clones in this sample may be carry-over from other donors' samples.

The CDR3 here is CASSALLGQGAGELFF. For the CDR3, the DNA is TGTGCCAGCAGCGCCCTATTAGGACAGGGGGCCGGGGAGCTGTTTTTT. The chain has TRBV28 and TRBJ2-2; TRBD1 aligns across 10 bases. The V gene end was trimmed by 6 bases and the J gene end by 6 bases; junction bases not matched to a gene: 10. The CDR3 has 16 amino acids. Germline V gene data show CDR1 as MDHEN and CDR2 as SYDVKM.